A selection of T cell receptor beta chains follows, all from one sample in a study of T cell repertoires in cytomegalovirus infection. From the reads, TCRdb called clonotypes with MiXCR, one entry per CDR3 protein. The sample yields fewer than 550,000 distinct CDR3 sequences, approximately 31% seen once. Sequenced material: PBMCs. These receptors all stem from a human donor in good health (CMV status not recorded). Some clones in this sample may be carry-over from other donors' samples. Both conserved end residues are part of each CDR3. A D gene is named only where the DNA matches it firmly. The size entry is marked missing in some rows and otherwise reads once, few, many or a size class.

J: TRBJ2-2; size: -; V: TRBV11-2; D: -; CDR3: CASSGGNRVTGELFF; DNA: TGTGCCAGCAGTGGTGGGAACAGGGTGACCGGGGAGCTGTTTTTT
J: TRBJ1-4; size: few; V: TRBV7-6; D: -; CDR3: CASSSEVATNEKLFF; DNA: TGTGCCAGCAGCTCAGAGGTAGCAACTAATGAAAAACTGTTTTTT
J: TRBJ2-2; size: -; V: TRBV19; D: TRBD2; CDR3: CASKPPYGGGVTGGLFF; DNA: TGTGCCAGTAAACCCCCCTACGGGGGGGGGGTCACCGGGGGGCTGTTTTTT
J: TRBJ2-3; size: -; V: TRBV7-9; D: -; CDR3: CASSRRVSYTDTQYF; DNA: TGTGCCAGCAGCCGCCGGGTCAGTTACACAGATACGCAGTATTTT
J: TRBJ2-7; size: few; V: TRBV6-1; D: -; CDR3: CASSRAGTLYEQYF; DNA: TGTGCCAGCAGTAGGGCAGGGACCCTTTACGAGCAGTACTTC
J: TRBJ2-1; size: -; V: TRBV2; D: -; CDR3: CASSEQGPIGKFF; DNA: TGTGCCAGCAGTGAACAGGGGCCAATCGGGAAGTTCTTC
J: TRBJ2-7; size: few; V: TRBV7-8; D: -; CDR3: CASSSTDTGYEQYF; DNA: TGTGCCAGCAGCTCTACTGACACCGGATACGAGCAGTACTTC
J: TRBJ2-3; size: few; V: TRBV2; D: -; CDR3: CASSGERRYTDTQYF; DNA: TGTGCCAGCAGTGGCGAACGGAGGTACACAGATACGCAGTATTTT
J: TRBJ1-1; size: -; V: TRBV29-1; D: -; CDR3: CSVTILGVMNTEAFF; DNA: TGCAGCGTGACGATCCTTGGGGTGATGAACACTGAAGCTTTCTTT
J: TRBJ2-7; size: -; V: TRBV5-1; D: -; CDR3: CASSVVSDARSGEQYF; DNA: TGCGCCAGCAGCGTAGTCTCCGACGCCCGTTCAGGGGAGCAGTACTTC
J: TRBJ1-5; size: few; V: TRBV19; D: -; CDR3: CASRRVNNQPQHF; DNA: TGTGCCAGTAGGAGGGTGAACAATCAGCCCCAGCATTTT
J: TRBJ2-2; size: -; V: TRBV11-2; D: -; CDR3: CASSLGTIRGTGELFF; DNA: TGTGCCAGCAGCCTCGGGACCATACGCGGAACCGGGGAGCTGTTTTTT
J: TRBJ2-7; size: -; V: TRBV28; D: -; CDR3: CASSFPGGVAEQYF; DNA: TGTGCCAGCAGTTTTCCGGGGGGCGTCGCCGAGCAGTACTTC
J: TRBJ2-3; size: few; V: TRBV2; D: -; CDR3: CASSEALTLYTQYF; DNA: TGTGCCAGCAGTGAAGCGCTTACGCTGTATACGCAGTATTTT
J: TRBJ1-3; size: many; V: TRBV6-1; D: -; CDR3: CASRSRGEKGNTIYF; DNA: TGTGCCAGCAGATCCCGGGGTGAAAAGGGAAACACCATATATTTT
J: TRBJ1-6; size: few; V: TRBV7-3; D: -; CDR3: CASSRSQNSPLHF; DNA: TGTGCCAGCAGCCGATCACAGAATTCACCCCTCCACTTT
J: TRBJ1-1; size: once; V: TRBV5-1; D: TRBD1; CDR3: CASSRRTGGGPNTEAFF; DNA: TGCGCCAGCAGCCGCCGGACAGGGGGCGGACCGAACACTGAAGCTTTCTTT
J: TRBJ1-5; size: -; V: TRBV7-2; D: -; CDR3: CASSFATDRTYSNQPQHF; DNA: TGTGCCAGCAGCTTCGCGACGGACCGGACTTATAGCAATCAGCCCCAGCATTTT
J: TRBJ2-7; size: few; V: TRBV7-6; D: -; CDR3: CASSLPPDGFYEQYF; DNA: TGTGCCAGCAGCCTTCCTCCGGACGGTTTTTACGAGCAGTACTTC
J: TRBJ1-4; size: few; V: TRBV7-9; D: -; CDR3: CASSSSRPVLANEKLFF; DNA: TGTGCCAGCAGCTCATCCCGTCCCGTTTTAGCTAATGAAAAACTGTTTTTT
J: TRBJ1-3; size: -; V: TRBV11-2; D: -; CDR3: CASSYSDIAGNTIYF; DNA: TGTGCCAGCAGCTACTCGGACATTGCTGGAAACACCATATATTTT
J: TRBJ1-1; size: -; V: TRBV25-1; D: -; CDR3: CASSARGGGGTEAFF; DNA: TGTGCCAGCAGTGCTCGGGGGGGGGGAGGCACTGAAGCTTTCTTT
J: TRBJ2-1; size: -; V: TRBV20-1; D: TRBD2; CDR3: CSARAGLAGGLSSYNEQFF; DNA: TGCAGTGCTAGAGCCGGACTAGCGGGGGGTTTGAGCTCCTACAATGAGCAGTTCTTC
J: TRBJ1-1; size: -; V: TRBV29-1; D: TRBD1; CDR3: CSVARQGRTEAFF; DNA: TGCAGCGTTGCCAGACAGGGAAGGACTGAAGCTTTCTTT
J: TRBJ2-3; size: few; V: TRBV10-2; D: TRBD2; CDR3: CASRTYSGGGTDTQYF; DNA: TGCGCCAGCAGAACCTATAGCGGGGGGGGCACAGATACGCAGTATTTT
J: TRBJ2-3; size: -; V: TRBV7-6; D: -; CDR3: CASTVDSGTDTQYF; DNA: TGTGCCAGCACCGTGGACTCCGGCACAGATACGCAGTATTTT
J: TRBJ2-2; size: few; V: TRBV10-2; D: TRBD2; CDR3: CASSELAGTGELFF; DNA: TGCGCCAGCAGTGAGCTAGCGGGCACCGGGGAGCTGTTTTTT
J: TRBJ2-5; size: -; V: TRBV5-5; D: -; CDR3: CASSLSPGYQETQYF; DNA: TGTGCCAGCAGCTTGAGTCCGGGGTACCAAGAGACCCAGTACTTC
J: TRBJ2-3; size: -; V: TRBV15; D: -; CDR3: CATSRDWGADTQYF; DNA: TGTGCCACCAGCAGAGATTGGGGTGCAGATACGCAGTATTTT
J: TRBJ1-4; size: -; V: TRBV6-1; D: TRBD1; CDR3: CASTIQGSNEKLFF; DNA: TGTGCCAGCACTATACAGGGGTCTAATGAAAAACTGTTTTTT
J: TRBJ2-5; size: -; V: TRBV5-4; D: -; CDR3: CASSLEPGQGSQYF; DNA: TGTGCCAGCAGCTTGGAACCGGGGCAAGGGTCCCAGTACTTC
J: TRBJ2-5; size: -; V: TRBV12-3/TRBV12-4; D: -; CDR3: CASKGWGGETQYF; DNA: TGTGCCAGCAAGGGCTGGGGCGGGGAGACCCAGTACTTC
J: TRBJ1-1; size: many; V: TRBV18; D: -; CDR3: CASSPRYTEAFF; DNA: TGTGCCAGTAGTCCCCGGTACACTGAAGCTTTCTTT
J: TRBJ2-1; size: -; V: TRBV10-2; D: -; CDR3: CASDGDSEGYEQFF; DNA: TGCGCCAGCGATGGGGACTCCGAGGGGTATGAGCAGTTCTTC
J: TRBJ1-1; size: few; V: TRBV6-8; D: -; CDR3: CASTISGGQIPEAFF; DNA: TGTGCCAGCACAATTTCGGGAGGGCAGATTCCTGAAGCTTTCTTT
J: TRBJ2-7; size: many; V: TRBV7-2; D: -; CDR3: CASSLGRQSNEQYF; DNA: TGTGCCAGCAGCTTAGGGAGACAGTCCAACGAGCAGTACTTC
J: TRBJ2-1; size: few; V: TRBV7-8; D: -; CDR3: CASSSDREQFF; DNA: TGTGCCAGCAGCTCCGACAGAGAGCAGTTCTTC
J: TRBJ2-5; size: -; V: TRBV7-9; D: -; CDR3: CASGDRRETQYF; DNA: TGTGCCAGCGGAGACAGGCGGGAGACCCAGTACTTC
J: TRBJ2-5; size: -; V: TRBV19; D: -; CDR3: CASSAREGTQYF; DNA: TGTGCCAGTAGTGCGAGAGAGGGGACCCAGTACTTC
J: TRBJ1-1; size: many; V: TRBV12-3/TRBV12-4; D: -; CDR3: CASTLLGGLAEAFF; DNA: TGTGCCAGCACCCTCTTGGGGGGGTTGGCTGAAGCTTTCTTT
J: TRBJ2-1; size: -; V: TRBV2; D: TRBD2; CDR3: CASSGTSGGGNEQFF; DNA: TGTGCCAGCAGCGGGACTAGCGGGGGGGGGAATGAGCAGTTCTTC
J: TRBJ2-1; size: once; V: TRBV7-2; D: -; CDR3: CASSFTQTGNEQFF; DNA: TGTGCCAGCAGCTTTACACAAACGGGAAATGAGCAGTTCTTC
J: TRBJ2-3; size: few; V: TRBV11-2; D: -; CDR3: CASSPSRGTRGNTQYF; DNA: TGTGCCAGCAGCCCCTCTCGGGGTACAAGGGGGAATACGCAGTATTTT
J: TRBJ1-4; size: few; V: TRBV14; D: -; CDR3: CASSQDLLGDNEKLFF; DNA: TGTGCCAGCAGCCAAGATCTGCTCGGAGACAATGAAAAACTGTTTTTT
J: TRBJ2-7; size: -; V: TRBV11-2; D: -; CDR3: CASSHIGVSYEQYF; DNA: TGTGCCAGCAGCCACATCGGGGTTTCCTACGAGCAGTACTTC
J: TRBJ2-5; size: many; V: TRBV7-6; D: TRBD1; CDR3: CASSQGQGQETQYF; DNA: TGTGCCAGCAGTCAAGGACAGGGACAAGAGACCCAGTACTTC
J: TRBJ2-3; size: -; V: TRBV28; D: -; CDR3: CASSGTHTRTDTQYF; DNA: TGTGCCAGCAGCGGGACCCACACGCGCACAGATACGCAGTATTTT
J: TRBJ2-5; size: few; V: TRBV24-1; D: TRBD2; CDR3: CATSDSASGQETQYF; DNA: TGTGCCACCAGTGATTCTGCTAGCGGACAAGAGACCCAGTACTTC